The sequence of this TCR beta chain was determined in a study of T cell responses to AZD1222 COVID-19 vaccine. Study findings and constraints: White British donors predominated, females outnumbered males, and clonal diversity was possibly underestimated.

Method: immunoSEQ multiplex PCR; TCRdb's copy keeps in-frame clones and lacks some. The profile shows 70,000 to 90,000 clones, approximately 83% of them singletons. Note on this clone: What it binds is unknown.

Looked up from germline, CDR1 is LGHNA and CDR2 is YSLEER. The V segment lost 4 bases and the J segment 7 bases; nucleotides outside the gene matches: 7. The CDR3 runs to 14 residues. The J gene is TRBJ1-2, the V gene TRBV4-3; 9 bases match TRBD1. The specimen was peripheral blood, collected 28 days after the second AZD1222 dose. This TCR came from an adult who received the AZD1222 COVID-19 vaccine. DNA for the CDR3: TGCGCCAGCAGCCGAACAGGGGGCGTCTCTGGCTACACCTTC. Translation gives CASSRTGGVSGYTF.